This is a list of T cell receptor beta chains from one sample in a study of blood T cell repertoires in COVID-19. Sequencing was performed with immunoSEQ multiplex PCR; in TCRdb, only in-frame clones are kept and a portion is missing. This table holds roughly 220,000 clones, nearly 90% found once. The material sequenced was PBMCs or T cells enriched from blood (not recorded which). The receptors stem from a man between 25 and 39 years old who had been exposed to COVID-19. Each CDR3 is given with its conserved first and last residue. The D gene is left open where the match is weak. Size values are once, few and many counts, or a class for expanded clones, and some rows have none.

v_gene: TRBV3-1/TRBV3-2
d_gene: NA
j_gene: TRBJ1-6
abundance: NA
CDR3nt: TGTGCCAGCAGCCAAGATGTCGTACAGGGTAATTCACCCCTCCACTTT
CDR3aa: CASSQDVVQGNSPLHF

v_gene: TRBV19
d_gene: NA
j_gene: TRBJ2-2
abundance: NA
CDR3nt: TGTGCCAGTAGTCGGGCCGGGGAGCTGTTTTTT
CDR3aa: CASSRAGELFF

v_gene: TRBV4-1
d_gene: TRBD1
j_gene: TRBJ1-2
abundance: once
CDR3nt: TGCGCCAGCAGCCAAGACACTGGGCTCCCGGGACAGAGAGATGGCTACACCTTC
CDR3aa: CASSQDTGLPGQRDGYTF

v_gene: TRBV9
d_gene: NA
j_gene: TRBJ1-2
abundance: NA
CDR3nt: TGTGCCAGCAGCGTAGGTTGGCGGGAGAGTGGCTACACCTTC
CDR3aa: CASSVGWRESGYTF

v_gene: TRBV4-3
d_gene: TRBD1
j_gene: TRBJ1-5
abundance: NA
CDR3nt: TGCGCCAGCAGCCAAGAAGTGGGGGCACGAGGGGGCCAGGGTCAGCCCCAGCATTTT
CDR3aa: CASSQEVGARGGQGQPQHF

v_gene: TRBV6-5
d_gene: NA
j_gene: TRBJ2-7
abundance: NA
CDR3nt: TGTGCCAGCACCAGAACCTACGAGCAGTACTTC
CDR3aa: CASTRTYEQYF

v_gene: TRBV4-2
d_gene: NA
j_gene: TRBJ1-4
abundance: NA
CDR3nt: TGTGCCAGCAGCCAAGGCCGGGCAGAGGGTGAAAAACTGTTTTTT
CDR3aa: CASSQGRAEGEKLFF

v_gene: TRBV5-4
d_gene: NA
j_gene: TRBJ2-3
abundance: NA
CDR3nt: TGTGCCAGCAGCTTAAAAAGCCTAACAGATACGCAGTATTTT
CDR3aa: CASSLKSLTDTQYF

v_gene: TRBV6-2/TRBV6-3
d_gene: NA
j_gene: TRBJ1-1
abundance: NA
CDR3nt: TGTGCCAGCAGTTTACTCCCCCGCCGACAGCACACTGAAGCTTTCTTT
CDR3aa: CASSLLPRRQHTEAFF

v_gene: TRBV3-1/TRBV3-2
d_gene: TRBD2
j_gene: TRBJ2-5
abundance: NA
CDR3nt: TGTGCCAGCAGCCCTCAGCCAGTTTCAGCGGGGGGGCAGACCCAGTACTTC
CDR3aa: CASSPQPVSAGGQTQYF

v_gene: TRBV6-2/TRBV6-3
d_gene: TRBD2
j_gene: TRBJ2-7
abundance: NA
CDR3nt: TGTGCCAGCAGTTACAGCGGGAACTACGAGCAGTACTTC
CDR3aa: CASSYSGNYEQYF

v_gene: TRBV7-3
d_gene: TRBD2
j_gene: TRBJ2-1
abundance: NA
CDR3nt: TGTGCCAGCAGCTTAAAGCGGGGGGTCTACAATGAGCAGTTCTTC
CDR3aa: CASSLKRGVYNEQFF

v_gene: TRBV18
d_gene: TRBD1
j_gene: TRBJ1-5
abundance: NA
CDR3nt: TGTGCCAGCTCACCCTCCGACAGGGTAGGCGATCAGCCCCAGCATTTT
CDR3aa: CASSPSDRVGDQPQHF

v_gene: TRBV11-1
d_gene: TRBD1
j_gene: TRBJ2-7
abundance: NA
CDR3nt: TGTGCCAGCAGCCCGCGGAAGGGGGCGTATTACGAGCAGTACTTC
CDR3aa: CASSPRKGAYYEQYF

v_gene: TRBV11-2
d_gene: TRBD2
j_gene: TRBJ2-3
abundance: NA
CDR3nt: TGTGCCAGCAGCCGACGACTAGCGGGGGCAGATACGCAGTATTTT
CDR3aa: CASSRRLAGADTQYF

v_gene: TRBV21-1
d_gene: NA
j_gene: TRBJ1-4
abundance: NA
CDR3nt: TGTGCCAGCAGCATAAGGGGGCTCTGGGGAACTAATGAAAAACTGTTTTTT
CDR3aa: CASSIRGLWGTNEKLFF

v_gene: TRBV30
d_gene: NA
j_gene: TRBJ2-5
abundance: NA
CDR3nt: TGTGCCCTGGAGAAGGGGCAACAGACCCAGTACTTC
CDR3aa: CALEKGQQTQYF

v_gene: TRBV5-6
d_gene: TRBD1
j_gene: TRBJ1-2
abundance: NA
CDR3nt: TGTGCCAGCAGCTTGGTAGCCGGGACAGGGGTTAACTATGGCTACACCTTC
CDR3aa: CASSLVAGTGVNYGYTF

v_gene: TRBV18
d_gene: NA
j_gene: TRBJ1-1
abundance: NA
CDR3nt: TGTGCCAGCTCACCACGCTGGGAGGGGAACACTGAAGCTTTCTTT
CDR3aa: CASSPRWEGNTEAFF

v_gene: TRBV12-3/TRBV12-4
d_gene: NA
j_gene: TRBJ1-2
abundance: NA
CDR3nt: TGTGCCAGCAGTTTACTGACTGACTATGGCTACACCTTC
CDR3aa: CASSLLTDYGYTF

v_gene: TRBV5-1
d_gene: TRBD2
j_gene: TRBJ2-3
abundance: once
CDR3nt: TGCGCCAGCAGCTTGTTTAGCGGGGGGGCAGTCGCAGATACGCAGTATTTT
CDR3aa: CASSLFSGGAVADTQYF

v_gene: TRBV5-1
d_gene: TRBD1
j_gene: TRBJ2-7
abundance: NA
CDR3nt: TGCGCCAGCAGCTTGATTCCGGACAGGGGGAGAGAGCAGTACTTC
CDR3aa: CASSLIPDRGREQYF

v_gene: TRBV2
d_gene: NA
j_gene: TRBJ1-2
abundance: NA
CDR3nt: TGTGCCAGCAGTGATTCGGTGCGTGGCTACACCTTC
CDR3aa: CASSDSVRGYTF

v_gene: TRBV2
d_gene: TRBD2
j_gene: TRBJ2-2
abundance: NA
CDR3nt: TGTGCCAGCAGTGCCCCCCCCCACAGCGGGGGAAGAACCGGGGAGCTGTTTTTT
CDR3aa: CASSAPPHSGGRTGELFF

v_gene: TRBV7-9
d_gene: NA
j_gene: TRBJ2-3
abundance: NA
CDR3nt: TGTGCCAGCACCAATTCGGGCACAGATACGCAGTATTTT
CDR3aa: CASTNSGTDTQYF

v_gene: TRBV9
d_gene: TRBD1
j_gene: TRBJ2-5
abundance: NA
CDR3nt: TGTGCCAGCAGCGTAAGGACAGGTATCCAAGAGACCCAGTACTTC
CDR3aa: CASSVRTGIQETQYF

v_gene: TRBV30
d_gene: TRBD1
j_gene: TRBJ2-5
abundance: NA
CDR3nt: TGTGCCTGGAGTCTAGGGGGCGGGGAGACCCAGTACTTC
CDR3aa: CAWSLGGGETQYF

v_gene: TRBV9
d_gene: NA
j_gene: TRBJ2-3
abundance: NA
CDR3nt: TGTGCCAAGGGGATAGCGGACCCACAATCAGATACGCAGTATTTT
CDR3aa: CAKGIADPQSDTQYF

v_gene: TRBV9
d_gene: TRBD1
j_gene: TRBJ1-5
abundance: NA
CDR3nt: TGTGCCAGCAGCGCTTCGACAGGGGTCAATCAGCCCCAGCATTTT
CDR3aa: CASSASTGVNQPQHF

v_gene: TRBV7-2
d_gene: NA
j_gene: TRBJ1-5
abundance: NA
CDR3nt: TGTGCCAGCAGCTTAGTGGTGGCCCAGCCCCAGCATTTT
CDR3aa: CASSLVVAQPQHF